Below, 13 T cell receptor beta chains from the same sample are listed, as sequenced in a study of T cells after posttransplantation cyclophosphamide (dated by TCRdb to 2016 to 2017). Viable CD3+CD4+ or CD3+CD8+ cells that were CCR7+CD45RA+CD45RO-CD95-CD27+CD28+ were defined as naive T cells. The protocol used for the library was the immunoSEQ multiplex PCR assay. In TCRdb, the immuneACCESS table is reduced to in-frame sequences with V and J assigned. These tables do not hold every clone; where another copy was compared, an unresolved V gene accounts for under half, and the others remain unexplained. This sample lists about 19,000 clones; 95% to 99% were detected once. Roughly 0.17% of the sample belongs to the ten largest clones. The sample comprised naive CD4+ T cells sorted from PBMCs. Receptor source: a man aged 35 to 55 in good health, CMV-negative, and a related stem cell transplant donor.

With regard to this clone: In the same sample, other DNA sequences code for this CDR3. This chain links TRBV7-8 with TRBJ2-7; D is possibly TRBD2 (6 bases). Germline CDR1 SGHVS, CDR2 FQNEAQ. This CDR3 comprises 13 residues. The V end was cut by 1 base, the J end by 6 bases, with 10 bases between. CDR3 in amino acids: CASSLVTSSEQYF. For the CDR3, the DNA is TGTGCCAGCAGCTTAGTGACTAGTTCCGAGCAGTACTTC.

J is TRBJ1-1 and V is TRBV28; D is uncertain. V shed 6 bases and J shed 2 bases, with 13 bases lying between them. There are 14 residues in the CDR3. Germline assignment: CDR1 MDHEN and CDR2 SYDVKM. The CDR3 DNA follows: TGTGCCAGCAGCTTAGGAGGGATTAACACTGAAGCTTTCTTT. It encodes CASSLGGINTEAFF. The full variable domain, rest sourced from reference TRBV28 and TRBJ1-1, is DVKVTQSSRYLVKRTGEKVFLECVQDMDHENMFWYRQDPGLGLRLIYFSYDVKMKEKGDIPEGYSVSREKKERFSLILESASTNQTSMYLCASSLGGINTEAFFGQGTRLTVV.

The CDR3 DNA follows: TGCGCCAGCAGCCAAGACCAGCGGGGGTACAATGAGCAGTTCTTC. The encoded protein is CASSQDQRGYNEQFF. The V gene is TRBV4-3, the J gene TRBJ2-1; TRBD2 matches 8 bases. In germline, CDR1 is LGHNA, CDR2 YSLEER. Trimming cost V 0 bases and J 4 bases; bases outside gene matches: 2. CDR3 size: 15 residues.

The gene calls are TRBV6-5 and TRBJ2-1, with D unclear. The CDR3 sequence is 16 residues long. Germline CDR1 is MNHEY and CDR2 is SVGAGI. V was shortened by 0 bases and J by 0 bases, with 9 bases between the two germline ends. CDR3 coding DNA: TGTGCCAGCAGTTACTCCCCCACCAGCTCCTACAATGAGCAGTTCTTC. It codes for CASSYSPTSSYNEQFF.

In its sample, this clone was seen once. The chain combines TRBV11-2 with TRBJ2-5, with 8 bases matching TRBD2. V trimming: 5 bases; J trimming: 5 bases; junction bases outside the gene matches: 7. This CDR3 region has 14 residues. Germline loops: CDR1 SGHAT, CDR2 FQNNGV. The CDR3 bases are TGTGCCAGCAGCCCCCGGGAGGGTTTGGAGACCCAGTACTTC. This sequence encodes CASSPREGLETQYF.

CDR3 sequence reads: CASSTTVNTEAFF. The CDR3 coding sequence is TGTGCCAGCAGTACGACAGTGAACACTGAAGCTTTCTTT. This chain connects TRBV6-4 to TRBJ1-1; D is possibly TRBD1 (5 bases). V was pared by 5 bases and J by 0 bases, with 7 bases between. Germline V lookup: CDR1 MRHNA, CDR2 SNTAGT. The CDR3 spans 13 residues.

The CDR3 DNA sequence: TGCGCCAGCAGCCAAGAGGGCACGAACTCTGGAAACACCATATATTTT. Translated, it gives CASSQEGTNSGNTIYF. V gene TRBV4-1 combines with J gene TRBJ1-3; no clear D. Between the trimmed V and J ends, which lost 0 bases and 0 bases, there was a span of 9 bases. CDR1 and CDR2 (germline): MGHRA, YSYEKL. CDR3 size: 16 residues.

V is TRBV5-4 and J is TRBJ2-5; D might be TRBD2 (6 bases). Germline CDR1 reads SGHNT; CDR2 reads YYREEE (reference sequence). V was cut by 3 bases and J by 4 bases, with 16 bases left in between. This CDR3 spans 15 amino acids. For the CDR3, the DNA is TGTGCCAGCAGCTCCGCCGGGACTGGCCTAGAGACCCAGTACTTC. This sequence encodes CASSSAGTGLETQYF.

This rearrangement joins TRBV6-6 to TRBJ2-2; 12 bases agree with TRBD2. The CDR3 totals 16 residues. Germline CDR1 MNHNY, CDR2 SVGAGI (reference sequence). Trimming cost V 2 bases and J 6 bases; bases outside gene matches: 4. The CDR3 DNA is TGTGCCAGCAGTTACCGACTAGCGGGAGATGCCGGGGAGCTGTTTTTT. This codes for CASSYRLAGDAGELFF.

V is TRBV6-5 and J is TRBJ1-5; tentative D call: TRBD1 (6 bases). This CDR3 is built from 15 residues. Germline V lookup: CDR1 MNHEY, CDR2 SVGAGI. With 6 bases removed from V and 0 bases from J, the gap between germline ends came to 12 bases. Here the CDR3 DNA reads TGTGCCAGCAGGCTGGGACACCATAGCAATCAGCCCCAGCATTTT. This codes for CASRLGHHSNQPQHF.

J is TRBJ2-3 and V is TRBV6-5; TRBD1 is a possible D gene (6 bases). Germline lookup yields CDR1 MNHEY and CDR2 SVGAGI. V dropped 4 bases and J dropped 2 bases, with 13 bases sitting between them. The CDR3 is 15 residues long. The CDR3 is CASSSQGTNTDTQYF. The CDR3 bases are TGTGCCAGCAGTTCCCAGGGGACCAACACAGATACGCAGTATTTT.

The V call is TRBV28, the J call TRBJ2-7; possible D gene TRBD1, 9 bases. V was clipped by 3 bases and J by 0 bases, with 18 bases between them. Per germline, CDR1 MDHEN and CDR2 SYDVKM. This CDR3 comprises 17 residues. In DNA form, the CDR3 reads TGTGCCAGCAGTTTTGCCGGGACAGGGACTAGCTCCTACGAGCAGTACTTC. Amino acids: CASSFAGTGTSSYEQYF.

The CDR3 sequence: CASSLGGGANTGELFF. The CDR3 nucleotides read TGTGCCAGCAGCTTAGGTGGGGGCGCGAACACCGGGGAGCTGTTTTTT. This rearrangement joins TRBV7-2 to TRBJ2-2; tentatively, D is TRBD1 (6 bases). The germline V gene encodes CDR1 SGHTA and CDR2 FQGNSA. Trimming cost V 1 base and J 0 bases, with 9 bases left between them. The CDR3 sequence is 16 residues long.